The T cell receptor (beta chain) described here comes from a study of CD8+ T cells in alopecia areata. Study details: Treated patients were given oral tofacitinib, which was dosed at 5 to 10 mg twice daily.

Following extraction, RNA underwent reverse transcription to cDNA, which served as the sequencing template. Sequencing was performed with immunoSEQ multiplex PCR; in TCRdb, only in-frame clones are kept and a portion is missing. The sample has 200,000 to 250,000 clones; roughly two fifths are singletons. Treatment denoted: oral pan-JAK inhibitor, 5-10 mg twice daily. The V gene's germline CDR1 is SGHVS and CDR2 FNYEAQ. J was trimmed by 6 bases and V by 5 bases; bases with no gene match: 10. This CDR3 contains 16 residues. The origin of this receptor is a human donor with alopecia areata. This material consisted of CD4+ T cells sorted from blood, taken at approximately week 30, from a patient treated with tofacitinib. V is TRBV7-6 and J is TRBJ2-1; 10 nucleotides agree with TRBD2. The CDR3 reads CASSAQSGRALNEQFF. Written as DNA, the CDR3 is TGTGCCAGCAGCGCGCAAAGCGGGAGGGCCCTCAATGAGCAGTTCTTC.